These 9 T cell receptor beta chains came from one sample sequenced in a study of cytomegalovirus exposure and HLA in healthy donors. PCR used 60 Vbeta primers and 13 Jbeta primers. Using immunoSEQ multiplex PCR, the repertoire was profiled, and TCRdb retains in-frame clones only, with some absent. The data contain some 150,000 clones, over 70% of them seen just once; the ten biggest clones take up about 5%. What was sequenced was PBMCs. The origin of the receptors is a man aged 25-40 years in good health and CMV-seropositive.

The chain is built from TRBV6-1 and TRBJ1-3, with 8 positions matching TRBD1. The J segment lost 4 bases and the V segment lost 6 bases, leaving 5 bases of the junction unmatched. Germline V gene lookup returns CDR1 MNHNS and CDR2 SASEGT. The CDR3 contains 14 residues. DNA of the CDR3: TGTGCCAGCAGGGGGACAGGCAGAGGAAACACCATATATTTT. Residues: CASRGTGRGNTIYF.

This clone appeared a single time. The chain uses TRBV5-4 and TRBJ2-2; 7 nucleotides agree with TRBD2. J lost 1 base, V lost 7 bases, and 7 bases had no gene match. Germline-derived CDR1 and CDR2 are SGHNT and YYREEE (reference sequence). There are 15 residues in the CDR3. The chain's CDR3 is CASLGGSGNTGELFF. The CDR3, as DNA: TGTGCCAGCCTGGGCGGGAGTGGGAACACCGGGGAGCTGTTTTTT.

This clone has a handful of counts. The rearrangement uses TRBV7-9 and TRBJ2-1, with TRBD2 matching 8 bases. Looked up from germline, CDR1 is SEHNR and CDR2 is FQNEAQ (reference sequence). The length of the CDR3 is 17 residues. J lost 7 bases, V lost 7 bases, and 18 bases had no gene match. CDR3 DNA: TGTGCCAGCACCCCGAGGGGACATAGCGGGATAACGAATGAGCAGTTCTTC. Protein: CASTPRGHSGITNEQFF. Drawing the rest from reference TRBV7-9 and TRBJ2-1, the complete variable domain is DTGVSQNPRHKITKRGQNVTFRCDPISEHNRLYWYRQTLGQGPEFLTYFQNEAQLEKSRLLSDRFSAERPKGSFSTLEIQRTEQGDSAMYLCASTPRGHSGITNEQFFGPGTRLTVL.

The J gene is TRBJ2-1, the V gene TRBV27, with 11 bases aligning to TRBD2. Germline lookup yields CDR1 MNHEY and CDR2 SMNVEV (reference sequence). With 2 bases clipped from V and 6 bases from J, the junction kept 15 bases outside the gene matches. The CDR3 loop spans 19 amino acids. The CDR3 region is CASSLGTQSYSGRGNEQFF. The CDR3 nucleotides are TGTGCCAGCAGTTTAGGCACCCAATCGTATAGCGGGAGGGGCAATGAGCAGTTCTTC.

The CDR3 spells CASSSSMDRGEVEWTGELFF. CDR3 nucleotide sequence: TGTGCCAGCAGCTCTTCCATGGACAGGGGCGAGGTAGAATGGACCGGGGAGCTGTTTTTT. This rearrangement joins TRBV13 to TRBJ2-2; 9 nucleotides line up with TRBD1. The V gene's germline CDR1 is PRHDT and CDR2 FYEKMQ (reference sequence). The CDR3 runs 20 residues. V lost 4 bases and J lost 5; bases outside the gene matches: 20. Supplemented by reference TRBV13 and TRBJ2-2, the full variable domain reads AAGVIQSPRHLIKEKRETATLKCYPIPRHDTVYWYQQGPGQDPQFLISFYEKMQSDKGSIPDRFSAQQFSDYHSELNMSSLELGDSALYFCASSSSMDRGEVEWTGELFFGEGSRLTVL.

J is TRBJ1-4 and V is TRBV5-6; maybe TRBD1 (6 bases). Germline V gene data show CDR1 as SGHDT and CDR2 as YYEEEE. The CDR3 covers 15 residues. The V gene lost 4 bases and the J gene lost 6 bases, with 16 bases spanning the gap. CDR3: CASSTWRQVYEKLFF. The CDR3 nucleotides read TGTGCCAGCAGCACCTGGCGACAGGTGTATGAAAAACTGTTTTTT.

The V gene is TRBV15, the J gene TRBJ2-7, with TRBD1 matching over 9 bases. The germline gives CDR1 LNHNV, CDR2 YYDKDF (reference sequence). V shed 4 bases and J 2 bases; nucleotides not matched to a gene: 9. The CDR3 spans 16 residues. The CDR3 protein is CATSKAGTGSPYEQYF. CDR3 DNA: TGTGCCACCAGCAAGGCCGGGACAGGGTCCCCCTACGAGCAGTACTTC.

The gene calls are TRBV6-5 and TRBJ2-7, with 9 bases matching TRBD1. Germline trimming cut 6 bases from V and 0 bases from J; bases unmatched to any gene: 6. The germline V gene has CDR1 MNHEY and CDR2 SVGAGI. The length of the CDR3 is 15 residues. The CDR3, as DNA: TGTGCCAGCAGATCCGGGACAGGGAGCTCCTACGAGCAGTACTTC. Protein sequence: CASRSGTGSSYEQYF.

The gene calls are TRBV28 and TRBJ2-1, with 7 bases aligning to TRBD1. There are 13 residues in the CDR3. CDR1 is MDHEN and CDR2 is SYDVKM in the germline V gene. The junction had 5 bases not matched to a gene; V was cut back by 6 bases and J by 6 bases. CDR3 nucleotide sequence: TGTGCCAGCAGGGGGTCAGGGGGCAATGAGCAGTTCTTC. This sequence encodes CASRGSGGNEQFF.